Listed here are 27 T cell receptor beta chains from one sample, sequenced in a study of control samples from healthy donors and cancer patients. Libraries were prepared by immunoSEQ multiplex PCR; TCRdb keeps only in-frame clonotypes and omits some of them. This table has more than 100,000 clones, about 91% appearing once. The sequencing sample was made of blood. These receptors were taken from a man between 40 and 49 years old in good health.

The V and J genes are TRBV27 and TRBJ1-5; 8 bases are a match to TRBD1. After removal of 5 bases from V and 5 bases from J, the junction contained 11 bases not matched to a gene. The CDR3 runs 16 residues. CDR1 MNHEY and CDR2 SMNVEV come from the germline V gene (reference sequence). CDR3 in DNA: TGTGCCAGCAGTCAGATATACAGGGGGAAGGATCAGCCCCAGCATTTT. It codes for CASSQIYRGKDQPQHF.

In the case of this clone: Additional DNA sequences in this sample encode the identical CDR3. The CDR3 spells CASSLGTGSYNEQFF. The CDR3 region has the DNA TGCGCCAGCAGCCTGGGGACTGGCTCCTACAATGAGCAGTTCTTC. V is TRBV5-1 and J is TRBJ2-1, with TRBD2 as a possible D gene (6 bases). This CDR3 contains 15 residues. V was pared by 4 bases and J by 0 bases, with 11 bases between. Germline values: CDR1 SGHRS, CDR2 YFSETQ.

Written as DNA, the CDR3 is TGTGCTAGTTCCCCCAGGGATGAGCAGTTCTTC. It specifies CASSPRDEQFF. The J gene is TRBJ2-1, the V gene TRBV12-5; tentatively, D is TRBD1 (5 bases). V was shortened by 8 bases and J by 8 bases, with 10 bases between the two germline ends. This CDR3 is 11 amino acids long. Germline lookup yields CDR1 LGHNT and CDR2 FRNRAP.

The rearrangement uses TRBV7-2 and TRBJ2-7; 9 bases map to TRBD1. The junction had 6 bases not matched to a gene; V was cut back by 8 bases and J by 4 bases. In germline, CDR1 is SGHTA, CDR2 FQGNSA. The CDR3 contains 13 residues. The CDR3 DNA reads as TGTGCCAGCGGGGGGACAGGGCGGTACGAGCAGTACTTC. Translated, it gives CASGGTGRYEQYF.

The gene calls are TRBV7-9 and TRBJ2-2; no clear D. CDR1 and CDR2 from the germline V gene are SEHNR and FQNEAQ (reference sequence). The ends were cut back, 5 bases at V and 0 bases at J, with 16 bases in the middle. This CDR3 region has 17 residues. CDR3 sequence (DNA): TGTGCCAGCAGCCCCTACGTCGTGAACTCGAACACCGGGGAGCTGTTTTTT. Protein sequence: CASSPYVVNSNTGELFF.

The V gene is TRBV9, the J gene TRBJ2-1, with D possibly TRBD1 on 6 matching bases. The germline V and J ends were trimmed by 0 bases and 7 bases, with 8 bases remaining between them. Germline CDR1 and CDR2: SGDLS and YYNGEE. The CDR3 has 13 residues. This chain's CDR3 is CASSVGTGNEQFF. CDR3 DNA sequence: TGTGCCAGCAGCGTAGGAACAGGGAATGAGCAGTTCTTC.

The chain employs TRBV30 and TRBJ1-5; 7 bases agree with TRBD1. Trimming removed 1 base from V and 6 bases from J; junction bases left unmatched: 9. CDR1 is GTSNPN and CDR2 is SVGIG in the germline V gene (reference sequence). CDR3 length equals 15 residues. CDR3 coding DNA: TGTGCCTGGAGTGATAGGGGACAGATCATTCAGCCCCAGCATTTT. Translation gives CAWSDRGQIIQPQHF.

The V gene is TRBV29-1, the J gene TRBJ1-1; D remains ambiguous. Trimming removed 2 bases at V and 4 bases at J, with 8 bases between. Germline V gene lookup returns CDR1 SQVTM and CDR2 ANQGSEA. This CDR3 region has 12 residues. The CDR3 nucleotides read TGCAGCGTTGAACAGCTGGGCACTGAAGCTTTCTTT. Residues: CSVEQLGTEAFF.

V and J are TRBV5-4 and TRBJ2-7; D call uncertain. Trimming pared 0 bases from V and 4 bases from J, leaving 8 bases between. The CDR3 covers 13 residues. CDR1 and CDR2 (germline): SGHNT, YYREEE (reference sequence). CDR3 DNA sequence: TGTGCCAGCAGCTTGGGTGTAGGATACGAGCAGTACTTC. Its protein is CASSLGVGYEQYF.

The gene calls are TRBV4-2 and TRBJ1-2; D call uncertain. This CDR3 has 16 amino acids. Germline assignment: CDR1 LGHNA and CDR2 YNFKEQ. The V end was cut by 1 base, the J end by 0 bases, with 12 bases between. As DNA, the CDR3 is TGTGCCAGCAGCCAAGTCGGTTCCGGAGCTAACTATGGCTACACCTTC. Protein: CASSQVGSGANYGYTF.

The V and J genes are TRBV5-6 and TRBJ2-2; D ambiguous. The germline V and J ends were trimmed by 0 bases and 0 bases, with 9 bases remaining between them. Germline values: CDR1 SGHDT, CDR2 YYEEEE. This CDR3 spans 16 amino acids. In DNA form, the CDR3 reads TGTGCCAGCAGCTTGGGACATATAGCGAACACCGGGGAGCTGTTTTTT. Protein: CASSLGHIANTGELFF.

V usage is TRBV24-1 and J usage is TRBJ1-5; D is possibly TRBD1 (5 bases). Trimming pared 6 bases from V and 7 bases from J, leaving 18 bases between. The CDR3 is made up of 15 amino acids. CDR1 is KGHDR, CDR2 SFDVKD, per germline. This CDR3 is CATSPGGSLVQPQHF. CDR3 coding DNA: TGTGCCACCAGTCCGGGGGGGTCTCTCGTACAGCCCCAGCATTTT.

The chain couples TRBV7-9 to TRBJ2-2, with TRBD2 as a possible D gene (5 bases). V gave up 5 bases and J gave up 3 bases, with 13 bases separating them. From germline, CDR1 is SEHNR and CDR2 FQNEAQ (reference sequence). The CDR3 covers 15 residues. CDR3 region: CASSDSLVDTGELFF. Here the CDR3 DNA reads TGTGCCAGCAGCGACTCACTAGTTGACACCGGGGAGCTGTTTTTT. The full variable domain, rest sourced from reference TRBV7-9 and TRBJ2-2, is DTGVSQNPRHKITKRGQNVTFRCDPISEHNRLYWYRQTLGQGPEFLTYFQNEAQLEKSRLLSDRFSAERPKGSFSTLEIQRTEQGDSAMYLCASSDSLVDTGELFFGEGSRLTVL.

The V and J genes are TRBV5-6 and TRBJ1-2; D is ambiguous. CDR1 is SGHDT, CDR2 YYEEEE, per germline. The V gene lost 2 bases and the J gene lost 6 bases, with 11 bases spanning the gap. The CDR3 totals 13 residues. Here the CDR3 reads CASSFRAVHGYTF. CDR3 bases: TGTGCCAGCAGCTTCCGAGCAGTCCATGGCTACACCTTC.

In DNA form, the CDR3 reads TGCGCCAGCAGCCCCCCGGGTAGCGGGCGGAGCTCCTACAATGAGCAGTTCTTC. As protein: CASSPPGSGRSSYNEQFF. The chain employs TRBV4-1 and TRBJ2-1; 7 nucleotides align to TRBD2. The germline gives CDR1 MGHRA, CDR2 YSYEKL. This CDR3 has 18 residues. The trim removed 4 bases at V and 0 bases at J, leaving 12 bases unmatched.

This sequence joins TRBV5-1 and TRBJ1-1; weak D call: TRBD1 (6 bases). Germline lookup yields CDR1 SGHRS and CDR2 YFSETQ. The CDR3 has 11 residues. V dropped 7 bases and J dropped 9 bases, with 13 bases sitting between them. The CDR3 DNA reads TGCGCCAGCGGTGGGGGCGGAAAAGCTTTCTTT. Translation: CASGGGGKAFF. Complete variable domain (other parts from reference TRBV5-1 and TRBJ1-1): KAGVTQTPRYLIKTRGQQVTLSCSPISGHRSVSWYQQTPGQGLQFLFEYFSETQRNKGNFPGRFSGRQFSNSRSEMNVSTLELGDSALYLCASGGGGKAFFGQGTRLTVV.

V usage is TRBV19 and J usage is TRBJ1-6; TRBD1 matches at 7 bases. There are 14 residues in the CDR3. The germline V gene has CDR1 LNHDA and CDR2 SQIVND (reference sequence). J gave up 10 bases and V 1 base, and 4 bases lay outside the gene matches. CDR3 amino acids: CASSIGGGDSPLHF. For the CDR3, the DNA is TGTGCCAGTAGTATAGGAGGGGGCGACTCACCCCTCCACTTT.

This clone was picked up one time. The V gene is TRBV4-1, the J gene TRBJ1-1; possibly TRBD1 for D (6 bases). CDR3 length: 15 amino acids. CDR1 is MGHRA and CDR2 is YSYEKL in the germline V gene. V gave up 0 bases and J gave up 2 bases, with 10 bases separating them. CDR3: CASSQDSQGNTEAFF. The CDR3 DNA follows: TGCGCCAGCAGCCAAGACTCACAGGGAAACACTGAAGCTTTCTTT.

The V call is TRBV6-5, the J call TRBJ1-4, with 10 bases identical to TRBD1. The trim removed 4 bases at V and 3 bases at J, leaving 5 bases unmatched. Germline V gene lookup returns CDR1 MNHEY and CDR2 SVGAGI. The CDR3 is 16 amino acids. CDR3 sequence (DNA): TGTGCCAGCAGTTCAGGGACAGGGGCCCCTAATGAAAAACTGTTTTTT. It codes for CASSSGTGAPNEKLFF.

V and J are TRBV10-2 and TRBJ2-7; D might be TRBD2 (6 bases). Germline V gene lookup returns CDR1 WSHSY and CDR2 SAAADI. The V and J ends lost 3 bases and 3 bases respectively, with 9 bases between them. The CDR3 has 13 amino acids. Here the CDR3 reads CASSDWRGYEQYF. The CDR3 nucleotides read TGCGCCAGCAGTGATTGGCGGGGCTACGAGCAGTACTTC.

J is TRBJ1-2 and V is TRBV5-1; 9 nucleotides match TRBD1. The CDR3 length is 13 residues. Trimming took 0 bases from V and 8 from J; bases not matched to a gene: 2. Per the germline V gene, CDR1 is SGHRS and CDR2 is YFSETQ. CDR3 protein: CASSLDRGRGYTF. As DNA, the CDR3 is TGCGCCAGCAGCTTGGACAGGGGGCGCGGCTACACCTTC.

The rearrangement joins TRBV5-5 to TRBJ1-2, with 8 bases lining up with TRBD1. CDR1 is SGHKS and CDR2 is YYEKEE in the germline V gene (reference sequence). CDR3 length equals 14 residues. J gave up 7 bases and V 0 bases, and 5 bases lay outside the gene matches. The CDR3 protein is CASSLGQGAFGYTF. The CDR3 nucleotides read TGTGCCAGCAGCTTGGGGCAGGGGGCTTTTGGCTACACCTTC.

This clone was found a few times. The rearrangement joins TRBV30 to TRBJ1-1; D is undetermined. The germline gives CDR1 GTSNPN, CDR2 SVGIG (reference sequence). V lost 1 base and J 0 bases, leaving 6 bases between the germline ends. The CDR3 totals 13 residues. Here the CDR3 DNA reads TGTGCCTGGAGTGACGGTATGAACACTGAAGCTTTCTTT. Translation gives CAWSDGMNTEAFF.

V gene TRBV18 combines with J gene TRBJ1-1; TRBD1 might be the D (6 bases). Germline V gene lookup returns CDR1 KGHSH and CDR2 LQKENI. The V gene lost 3 bases and the J gene lost 8 bases, with 13 bases spanning the gap. The CDR3 has 13 residues. For the CDR3, the DNA is TGTGCCAGCTCACCGTTGGACAGAGGAGAAGCTTTCTTT. Amino acid sequence: CASSPLDRGEAFF.

This chain links TRBV11-2 with TRBJ2-3, with 10 bases that match TRBD2. After removal of 5 bases from V and 4 bases from J, the junction contained 12 bases not matched to a gene. The CDR3 runs 17 residues. CDR1 and CDR2 (germline): SGHAT, FQNNGV. The CDR3 is CASSPGLAGEGSDTQYF. In nucleotides, the CDR3 is TGTGCCAGCAGCCCGGGGCTAGCGGGGGAGGGTTCAGATACGCAGTATTTT. Full variable domain (remainder filled in from reference TRBV11-2 and TRBJ2-3): EAGVAQSPRYKIIEKRQSVAFWCNPISGHATLYWYQQILGQGPKLLIQFQNNGVVDDSQLPKDRFSAERLKGVDSTLKIQPAKLEDSAVYLCASSPGLAGEGSDTQYFGPGTRLTVL.

The chain couples TRBV7-9 to TRBJ2-3, with D unclear. Between the trimmed V and J ends, which lost 4 bases and 2 bases, there was a span of 7 bases. In germline, CDR1 is SEHNR, CDR2 FQNEAQ (reference sequence). There are 13 residues in the CDR3. The CDR3 DNA sequence: TGTGCCAGCAGCTCAGACCTCACAGATACGCAGTATTTT. This encodes CASSSDLTDTQYF.

The chain is built from TRBV3-1 (or the pseudogene TRBV3-2) and TRBJ2-7; 14 bases are a match to TRBD2. The V gene end was trimmed by 4 bases and the J gene end by 2 bases; junction bases not matched to a gene: 7. Germline V gene lookup returns CDR1 LGHDT and CDR2 YNNKEL (reference sequence). CDR3 size: 17 residues. CDR3 loop: CASSLGLAGAQAYEQYF. The CDR3 DNA reads TGTGCCAGCAGCCTGGGACTAGCGGGGGCGCAGGCCTACGAGCAGTACTTC.